This paragraph covers one T cell receptor beta chain sequence. Its matching antigen is unknown. The data were taken from a study of cytomegalovirus exposure and HLA in healthy donors. Study outcomes and limitations: In a later analysis, productive TCRs from donors in an Asian-associated ancestry cluster reportedly carried fewer N-insertions than the cohort mean. Among TCR beta chains, those listed as cytomegalovirus-associated numbered roughly 150.

With 60 Vbeta and 13 Jbeta primers, the PCR was carried out. Assay: immunoSEQ multiplex PCR; the TCRdb copy retains only in-frame clones and omits some. The sample gives over 150,000 clones, 70% to 90% of which show up once; 2.4% is in the top ten. This CDR3 is built from 14 residues. The germline CDR1 and CDR2 sequences are SGHDN and FVKESK. V shed 2 bases and J shed 0 bases, with 2 bases lying between them. The sample comprised PBMCs. The chain uses TRBV14 and TRBJ2-6; D call uncertain. This receptor was obtained from a male donor in good health and CMV-seronegative. The CDR3 DNA reads as TGTGCCAGCAGCCAACTCTCTGGGGCCAACGTCCTGACTTTC. This translates into CASSQLSGANVLTF.